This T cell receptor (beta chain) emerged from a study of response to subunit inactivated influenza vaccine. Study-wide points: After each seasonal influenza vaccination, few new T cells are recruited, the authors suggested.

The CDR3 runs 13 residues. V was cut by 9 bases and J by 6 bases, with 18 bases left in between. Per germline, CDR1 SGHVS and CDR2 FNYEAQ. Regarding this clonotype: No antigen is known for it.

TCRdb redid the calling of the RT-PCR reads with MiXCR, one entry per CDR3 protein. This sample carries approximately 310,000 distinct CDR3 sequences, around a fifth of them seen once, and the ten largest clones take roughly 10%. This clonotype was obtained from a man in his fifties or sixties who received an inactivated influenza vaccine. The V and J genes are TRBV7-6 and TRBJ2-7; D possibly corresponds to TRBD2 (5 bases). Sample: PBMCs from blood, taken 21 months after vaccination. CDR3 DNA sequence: TGTGCCAGTTCGGGATACCGAGGTTTCGAGCAGTACTTC. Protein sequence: CASSGYRGFEQYF.